This T cell receptor beta chain originates from a study of blood T cell repertoires in COVID-19. Turning to the study itself: Sites in the United States, Italy and Spain provided acute and convalescent COVID-19 samples. Nucleic acid was either cDNA or gDNA, and it came from T cells, B-cell-depleted T cells, or PBMCs.

In the authors' workflow: Estimates of nucleated cell counts were drawn from the amplification of reference gene primers. Sequenced by immunoSEQ multiplex PCR; TCRdb stores in-frame clones only, minus some. D and trimming were read from the DNA, whereas the V and J calls and clone size are those reported in that table. This table holds some 250,000 clones, 70% to 85% found once. The TCR comes from a woman at least 80 years old with acute or convalescent COVID-19. Sequencing was performed on peripheral blood.

CDR3 in DNA: TGTGCCAGCAGCTTTCAGGGTGGCACTGAAGCTTTCTTT. Translated: CASSFQGGTEAFF. The chain uses TRBV11-1 and TRBJ1-1; possible D gene TRBD1, 5 bases. CDR1 is SGHAT, CDR2 FQDESV, per germline (reference sequence). V was cut by 3 bases and J by 4 bases, with 9 bases left in between. The CDR3 is made up of 13 amino acids.